The 16 T cell receptor beta chains listed next were all sequenced from one sample in a study of T cell responses to AZD1222 COVID-19 vaccine. The data were produced by immunoSEQ multiplex PCR, yet TCRdb's version contains in-frame clones alone and is incomplete. The sample has 55,000 to 85,000 clones, less than 90% seen once; the top ten hold 9.8%. This specimen consisted of peripheral blood, obtained on day 0 of AZD1222 vaccination. All receptors come from an adult in good health.

This chain joins TRBV19 and TRBJ1-2; D ambiguous. This CDR3 is built from 12 residues. V was pared by 3 bases and J by 3 bases, with 5 bases between. Germline V lookup: CDR1 LNHDA, CDR2 SQIVND (reference sequence). CDR3 protein: CASSMSDYGYTF. DNA for the CDR3: TGTGCCAGTAGTATGTCGGACTATGGCTACACCTTC.

In its sample, this clone was seen a few times. CDR3 in DNA: TGTGCCAGCATCTCAGGGGGGCATCAGCCCCAGCATTTT. This translates into CASISGGHQPQHF. The chain employs TRBV28 and TRBJ1-5; TRBD1 matches 7 bases. With 7 bases clipped from V and 5 bases from J, the junction kept 5 bases outside the gene matches. CDR1 MDHEN and CDR2 SYDVKM come from the germline V gene. The CDR3 spans 13 residues.

The genes are TRBV19 and TRBJ2-5; D is possibly TRBD2 (5 bases). The ends were cut back, 11 bases at V and 5 bases at J, with 12 bases in the middle. This CDR3 has 11 amino acids. Germline V gives CDR1 LNHDA, CDR2 SQIVND (reference sequence). The CDR3 reads CARLLQETQYF. The CDR3 bases are TGTGCCCGACTATTGCAGGAGACCCAGTACTTC. The variable domain in full, with the rest retrieved from reference TRBV19 and TRBJ2-5, is DGGITQSPKYLFRKEGQNVTLSCEQNLNHDAMYWYRQDPGQGLRLIYYSQIVNDFQKGDIAEGYSVSREKKESFPLTVTSAQKNPTAFYLCARLLQETQYFGPGTRLLVL.

This chain connects TRBV27 to TRBJ2-2; D is possibly TRBD1 (6 bases). Trimming pared 0 bases from V and 5 bases from J, leaving 10 bases between. CDR1 is MNHEY, CDR2 SMNVEV, per germline (reference sequence). The CDR3 contains 15 residues. The CDR3 region is CASSLSGQGTGELFF. The CDR3 DNA reads as TGTGCCAGCAGTTTATCGGGGCAGGGGACCGGGGAGCTGTTTTTT.

The chain recombines TRBV29-1 with TRBJ2-5, with D uncertain. The V end lost 3 bases, the J end lost 2 bases, and 10 bases lay between the germline ends. The CDR3 is 13 amino acids. Germline CDR1 SQVTM, CDR2 ANQGSEA. CDR3 protein: CSVDEWGQETQYF. Here the CDR3 DNA reads TGCAGCGTTGATGAGTGGGGTCAAGAGACCCAGTACTTC.

The chain carries TRBV24-1 and TRBJ2-1; D uncertain. Germline V gene lookup returns CDR1 KGHDR and CDR2 SFDVKD. V lost 0 bases, J lost 7 bases, and 9 bases lay in between. The CDR3 covers 14 residues. CDR3 sequence reads: CATSDLHGVNEQFF. The CDR3 DNA reads TGTGCCACCAGTGATTTGCATGGAGTAAATGAGCAGTTCTTC.

The chain combines TRBV6-6 with TRBJ1-2; 7 bases map to TRBD1. The V gene's germline CDR1 is MNHNY and CDR2 SVGAGI (reference sequence). With 4 bases clipped from V and 7 bases from J, the junction kept 6 bases outside the gene matches. The CDR3 has 13 residues. This CDR3 reads CASSSQGFGGYTF. As DNA, the CDR3 is TGTGCCAGCAGTTCACAGGGGTTCGGTGGCTACACCTTC.

V is TRBV28 and J is TRBJ1-1; D is perhaps TRBD1 (6 bases). The V gene lost 6 bases and the J gene lost 5 bases, with 16 bases spanning the gap. Germline assignment: CDR1 MDHEN and CDR2 SYDVKM. The CDR3 is made up of 14 amino acids. CDR3 DNA sequence: TGTGCCAGCAGAAGAACAGGGATGGGGACTGAAGCTTTCTTT. Translated: CASRRTGMGTEAFF. Drawing the rest from reference TRBV28 and TRBJ1-1, the complete variable domain is DVKVTQSSRYLVKRTGEKVFLECVQDMDHENMFWYRQDPGLGLRLIYFSYDVKMKEKGDIPEGYSVSREKKERFSLILESASTNQTSMYLCASRRTGMGTEAFFGQGTRLTVV.

In DNA form, the CDR3 reads TGTGCCAGCAGCCCCCGGGGAGCGGGGAGCTCCTACGAGCAGTACTTC. Amino acids: CASSPRGAGSSYEQYF. The V and J genes are TRBV7-9 and TRBJ2-7; 7 bases map to TRBD2. With V trimmed by 5 bases and J by 0 bases, 10 bases remained unmatched. The CDR3 totals 16 residues. CDR1 is SEHNR, CDR2 FQNEAQ, per germline (reference sequence).

The chain combines TRBV7-9 with TRBJ2-5; 10 bases line up with TRBD1. The length of the CDR3 is 18 residues. Germline V lookup: CDR1 SEHNR, CDR2 FQNEAQ (reference sequence). V shed 4 bases, J shed 4 bases, and the junction held 15 bases outside the gene matches. The CDR3 reads CASSYGTSTGGSLETQYF. The CDR3 nucleotides read TGTGCCAGCAGCTACGGGACTTCGACAGGGGGCAGTTTAGAGACCCAGTACTTC.

The chain is built from TRBV28 and TRBJ2-2; D uncertain. The V gene lost 8 bases and the J gene lost 5 bases, with 12 bases spanning the gap. CDR3 size: 13 residues. Per germline, CDR1 MDHEN and CDR2 SYDVKM. CDR3 coding DNA: TGTGCCAGCGTGGCTAGTGGAACCGGGGAGCTGTTTTTT. It codes for CASVASGTGELFF.

This clone occurred a few times. The chain links TRBV11-2 to TRBJ2-2; D gene uncertain. Germline V gives CDR1 SGHAT, CDR2 FQNNGV. The CDR3 consists of 14 residues. The germline V and J ends were trimmed by 6 bases and 5 bases, with 13 bases remaining between them. As DNA, the CDR3 is TGTGCCAGCAGAATCGGAACCACGACCGGGGAGCTGTTTTTT. The encoded protein is CASRIGTTTGELFF.

The V gene is TRBV27, the J gene TRBJ1-2; 12 bases fit TRBD1. V gave up 4 bases and J gave up 6 bases; unmatched junction bases: 9. Germline lookup yields CDR1 MNHEY and CDR2 SMNVEV (reference sequence). This CDR3 is built from 16 residues. CDR3: CASSSSGTGGQNGYTF. CDR3 in DNA: TGTGCCAGCAGTTCCTCCGGGACAGGGGGCCAAAATGGCTACACCTTC.

This sequence joins TRBV9 and TRBJ1-4, with D unclear. V shed 0 bases and J shed 8 bases, with 11 bases lying between them. Germline CDR1 SGDLS, CDR2 YYNGEE. This CDR3 has 14 amino acids. The DNA of the CDR3 is TGTGCCAGCAGCGTAGGGCCCGGAGGGGAAAAACTGTTTTTT. Translated, it gives CASSVGPGGEKLFF.

The chain is built from TRBV5-1 and TRBJ1-2; no clear D gene. The ends were cut back, 0 bases at V and 7 bases at J, with 16 bases in the middle. Germline assignment: CDR1 SGHRS and CDR2 YFSETQ. There are 15 residues in the CDR3. CDR3 sequence reads: CASSLEIRAPGGYTF. The CDR3 bases are TGCGCCAGCAGCTTGGAAATACGGGCTCCAGGTGGCTACACCTTC.

The chain uses TRBV30 and TRBJ1-3; 7 positions agree with TRBD1. With 3 bases clipped from V and 3 bases from J, the junction kept 5 bases outside the gene matches. The CDR3 totals 14 residues. Germline loops: CDR1 GTSNPN, CDR2 SVGIG (reference sequence). In DNA form, the CDR3 reads TGTGCCTGGAGCCGGAGACAGGGTGGAAACACCATATATTTT. Amino acid sequence: CAWSRRQGGNTIYF. The variable domain in full, with the rest retrieved from reference TRBV30 and TRBJ1-3, is SQTIHQWPATLVQPVGSPLSLECTVEGTSNPNLYWYRQAAGRGLQLLFYSVGIGQISSEVPQNLSASRPQDRQFILSSKKLLLSDSGFYLCAWSRRQGGNTIYFGEGSWLTVV.